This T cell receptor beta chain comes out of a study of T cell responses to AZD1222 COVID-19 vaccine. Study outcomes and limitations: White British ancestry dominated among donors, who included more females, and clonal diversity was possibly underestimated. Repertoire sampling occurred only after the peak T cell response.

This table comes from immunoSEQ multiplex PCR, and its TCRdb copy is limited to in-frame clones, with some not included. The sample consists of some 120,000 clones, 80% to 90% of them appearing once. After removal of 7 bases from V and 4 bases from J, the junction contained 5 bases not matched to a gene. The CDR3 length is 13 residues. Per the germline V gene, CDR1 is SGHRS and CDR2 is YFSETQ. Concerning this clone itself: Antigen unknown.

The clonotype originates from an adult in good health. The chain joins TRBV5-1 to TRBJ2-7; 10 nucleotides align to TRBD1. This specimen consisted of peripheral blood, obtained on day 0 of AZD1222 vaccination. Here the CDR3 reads CASHPGQGYEQYF. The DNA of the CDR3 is TGCGCCAGCCATCCGGGACAGGGGTACGAGCAGTACTTC.